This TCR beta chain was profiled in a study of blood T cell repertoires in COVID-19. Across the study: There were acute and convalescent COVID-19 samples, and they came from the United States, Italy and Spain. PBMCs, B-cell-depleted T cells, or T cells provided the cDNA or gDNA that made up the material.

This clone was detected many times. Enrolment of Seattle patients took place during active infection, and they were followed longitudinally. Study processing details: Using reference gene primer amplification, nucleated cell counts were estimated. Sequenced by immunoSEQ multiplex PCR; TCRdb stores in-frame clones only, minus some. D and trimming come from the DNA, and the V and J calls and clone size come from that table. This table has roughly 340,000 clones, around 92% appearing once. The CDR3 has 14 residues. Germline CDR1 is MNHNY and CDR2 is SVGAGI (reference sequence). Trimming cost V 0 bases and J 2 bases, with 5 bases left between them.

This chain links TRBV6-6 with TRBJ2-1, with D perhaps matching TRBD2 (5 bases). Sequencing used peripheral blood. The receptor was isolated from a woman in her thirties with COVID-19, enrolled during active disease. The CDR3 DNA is TGTGCCAGCAGTTACTCGCGGGCCTACAATGAGCAGTTCTTC. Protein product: CASSYSRAYNEQFF.